A selection of T cell receptor beta chains follows, all from one sample in a study of breast tumors, draining lymph nodes, adjacent tissues. Each CDR3 protein gets one entry after TCRdb re-called the multiplex PCR reads with MiXCR. The table includes some 120,000 distinct CDR3 sequences, approximately 21% detected once. Material: axillary lymph node tissue. The receptors here all came from a female donor with breast cancer. Some clones in this sample may be carry-over from other donors' samples. Each CDR3 is given with its conserved first and last residue. A D gene is named only where the DNA matches it firmly. Clone sizes are given selectively: once, few, many, or a class where the clone is expanded.

D: .
J: TRBJ2-1
size: many
V: TRBV10-1
CDR3: CASSESYGYNEQFF
DNA: TGCGCCAGCAGTGAGTCGTACGGTTACAATGAGCAGTTCTTC

D: .
J: TRBJ2-7
size: many
V: TRBV2
CDR3: CASRGNTRTAYEQYF
DNA: TGTGCCAGCAGGGGGAATACACGGACCGCCTACGAGCAATACTTC

D: .
J: TRBJ1-4
size: few
V: TRBV19
CDR3: CASSIRQGLMFRVSEKLFF
DNA: TGTGCCAGTAGTATACGGCAGGGGTTAATGTTTCGTGTTTCTGAAAAACTGTTTTTT

D: .
J: TRBJ1-6
size: many
V: TRBV19
CDR3: CASRPGSSYNSPLHF
DNA: TGTGCCAGTAGACCTGGAAGCTCCTATAATTCACCCCTCCACTTT

D: TRBD2
J: TRBJ2-3
size: many
V: TRBV20-1
CDR3: CSARNPSGRSSTDTQYF
DNA: TGCAGTGCTAGAAATCCTAGCGGGAGGTCCTCCACAGATACGCAGTATTTT

D: .
J: TRBJ2-3
size: many
V: TRBV27
CDR3: CASSSPDPLTDTQYF
DNA: TGTGCCAGCAGTTCACCAGACCCCCTCACAGATACGCAGTATTTT

D: .
J: TRBJ1-2
size: many
V: TRBV29-1
CDR3: CSVEEGLGGYTF
DNA: TGCAGCGTTGAAGAGGGGCTCGGCGGCTACACCTTC

D: TRBD2
J: TRBJ2-7
size: many
V: TRBV5-6
CDR3: CASSFTGGDEQYF
DNA: TGTGCCAGCAGCTTTACGGGAGGGGACGAGCAGTACTTC

D: .
J: TRBJ2-7
size: many
V: TRBV3-1
CDR3: CASSRSWEAYEQYF
DNA: TGTGCCAGCAGCCGTAGTTGGGAAGCCTACGAGCAGTACTTC

D: .
J: TRBJ1-2
size: many
V: TRBV20-1
CDR3: CSARGLGTNYVYTF
DNA: TGCAGTGCTAGAGGGTTGGGCACTAACTATGTCTACACCTTC

D: .
J: TRBJ2-5
size: many
V: TRBV14
CDR3: CASSPLGGEETQYF
DNA: TGTGCCAGCAGCCCCCTTGGGGGAGAAGAGACCCAGTACTTC

D: .
J: TRBJ2-3
size: many
V: TRBV6-1
CDR3: CASRMGVHGQYF
DNA: TGTGCCAGCAGAATGGGGGTGCATGGGCAGTATTTT

D: .
J: TRBJ2-5
size: many
V: TRBV6-6
CDR3: CASSYSGGNLGETQYF
DNA: TGTGCCAGCAGTTACTCGGGGGGCAACCTAGGGGAGACCCAGTACTTC

D: .
J: TRBJ1-6
size: many
V: TRBV5-1
CDR3: CASSLGLGTGNSPLHF
DNA: TGCGCCAGCAGCTTGGGACTGGGGACGGGAAATTCACCCCTCCACTTT

D: .
J: TRBJ1-5
size: .
V: TRBV30
CDR3: CAWSRGHVNQPQHF
DNA: TGTGCCTGGAGTCGGGGACACGTCAATCAGCCCCAGCATTTT

D: .
J: TRBJ2-6
size: few
V: TRBV28
CDR3: CASSWGGGGANVLTF
DNA: TGTGCCAGCAGTTGGGGGGGCGGTGGGGCCAACGTCCTGACTTTC

D: .
J: TRBJ1-5
size: many
V: TRBV2
CDR3: CASSPQRGTPYSNQPQHF
DNA: TGTGCCAGCAGCCCTCAGAGGGGGACACCTTATAGCAATCAGCCCCAGCATTTT

D: TRBD1
J: TRBJ2-1
size: many
V: TRBV5-5
CDR3: CASSLDRGRSYNEQFF
DNA: TGTGCCAGCAGTCTCGACAGGGGAAGATCCTACAATGAGCAGTTCTTC

D: .
J: TRBJ2-3
size: many
V: TRBV10-2
CDR3: CASSVGAGADTQYF
DNA: TGCGCCAGCAGTGTAGGGGCAGGGGCAGATACGCAGTATTTT

D: .
J: TRBJ2-1
size: many
V: TRBV7-9
CDR3: CASIKLDKYNEQFF
DNA: TGTGCCAGCATCAAACTGGACAAGTACAATGAGCAGTTCTTC

D: .
J: TRBJ2-6
size: many
V: TRBV6-6
CDR3: CASSQGGSGANVLTF
DNA: TGTGCCAGCAGTCAAGGGGGCTCTGGGGCCAACGTCCTGACTTTC

D: TRBD2
J: TRBJ2-3
size: many
V: TRBV29-1
CDR3: CSARTSGRGDTQYF
DNA: TGCAGCGCCCGGACTAGCGGGAGGGGGGATACGCAGTATTTT

D: TRBD1
J: TRBJ2-2
size: .
V: TRBV2
CDR3: CASKKTGNAGKLFF
DNA: TGTGCCAGCAAAAAGACAGGGAACGCCGGGAAGCTGTTTTTT

D: TRBD1
J: TRBJ1-4
size: many
V: TRBV28
CDR3: CASSFGQGDEKLFF
DNA: TGTGCCAGCAGTTTTGGACAGGGTGATGAAAAACTGTTTTTT

D: .
J: TRBJ2-5
size: many
V: TRBV3-1
CDR3: CASSQRTAQETQYF
DNA: TGTGCCAGCAGCCAACGGACAGCCCAAGAGACCCAGTACTTC

D: TRBD1
J: TRBJ1-2
size: many
V: TRBV5-8
CDR3: CASSSRQGAMVVGGYTF
DNA: TGTGCCAGCAGCTCGAGACAGGGGGCGATGGTTGTAGGTGGCTACACCTTC

D: .
J: TRBJ2-7
size: .
V: TRBV29-1
CDR3: CRPGLGGPSYEQYF
DNA: TGCAGGCCGGGCCTGGGCGGGCCCTCGTACGAGCAGTACTTC

D: TRBD2
J: TRBJ2-3
size: many
V: TRBV2
CDR3: CASTGTSGITDTQYF
DNA: TGTGCCAGCACCGGGACTAGCGGGATCACAGATACGCAGTATTTT

D: TRBD1
J: TRBJ1-2
size: .
V: TRBV6-6
CDR3: CASSYLDRGPLRYGYTF
DNA: TGTGCCAGCAGTTACCTGGACAGGGGTCCCCTACGCTATGGCTACACCTTC